The clone carrying this T cell receptor (beta chain) was detected a few times. The record originates from a study of control samples from healthy donors and cancer patients. Unmatched junction bases numbered 7, after V lost 2 bases and J lost 3 bases. Germline CDR1 MGHRA, CDR2 YSYEKL. The CDR3 runs to 15 residues. Generated by immunoSEQ multiplex PCR, the TCRdb table keeps only in-frame clones and is missing some. The sample has 170,000 or so clones; about 93% are singletons. This chain uses TRBV4-1 with TRBJ2-7; 7 bases are a match to TRBD1. The sequence was obtained from a man between 18 and 35 years old in good health. The sample consisted of blood. The CDR3 coding sequence is TGCGCCAGCAGCCAATCCCCTGGACAGGACTACGAGCAGTACTTC. Its translation: CASSQSPGQDYEQYF.